This T cell receptor (beta chain) appears in the sequencing data of a study of blood T cells in healthy people across ages. A J-beta primer mix and a sample-barcoded 5' primer were used in a second PCR of about 7 to 12 cycles. One entry per CDR3 protein results from TCRdb running MiXCR on the 5' RACE reads. The sample holds about 970,000 distinct CDR3 sequences, roughly half seen once. This CDR3 region has 14 residues. With 5 bases removed from V and 7 bases from J, the gap between germline ends came to 17 bases. Sequenced sample: blood. The origin of this receptor is an older woman in good health. V is TRBV12-3 or TRBV12-4 and J is TRBJ1-1; D may be TRBD1 (5 bases). In nucleotides, the CDR3 is TGTGCCAGCAGTCCCCTACTGGGGCAAGGTGAAGCTTTCTTT. Translating gives CASSPLLGQGEAFF.